Listed below are T cell receptor beta chains from one sample, sequenced in a study of post-analysis software for immune sequencing data. Each CDR3 protein gets one entry after TCRdb re-called the PCR reads with MiXCR. The sample yields around 260,000 distinct CDR3 sequences, 36% seen once. Input material: blood. The origin of the receptors is a girl under 18 with multiple sclerosis. The CDR3 runs from the conserved cysteine through the conserved F or W. A D gene is named only where the DNA matches it firmly. Size is omitted from some rows. Given values are once, few, many or a class for expanded clones.

clone_size: many
d_call: NA
cdr3_length: 14
j_call: TRBJ2-1
v_call: TRBV5-1
cdr3_aa: CASSSLGTGDEQFF
cdr3_nt: TGCGCCAGCAGCTCCCTCGGGACCGGTGATGAGCAGTTCTTC

clone_size: NA
d_call: NA
cdr3_length: 13
j_call: TRBJ2-2
v_call: TRBV2
cdr3_aa: CASSPQGPGELFF
cdr3_nt: TGTGCCAGCAGCCCCCAGGGGCCCGGGGAGCTGTTTTTT

clone_size: many
d_call: TRBD1
cdr3_length: 15
j_call: TRBJ2-7
v_call: TRBV28
cdr3_aa: CASRGSGQGAYEQYF
cdr3_nt: TGTGCCAGCAGAGGGAGCGGACAGGGGGCCTACGAGCAGTACTTC

clone_size: many
d_call: NA
cdr3_length: 14
j_call: TRBJ2-7
v_call: TRBV6-1
cdr3_aa: CASSGGTATYEQYF
cdr3_nt: TGTGCCAGCAGCGGGGGGACAGCCACCTACGAGCAGTACTTC

clone_size: NA
d_call: NA
cdr3_length: 15
j_call: TRBJ2-1
v_call: TRBV29-1
cdr3_aa: CSVERQDTGENEQFF
cdr3_nt: TGCAGCGTTGAACGGCAGGACACCGGTGAGAATGAGCAGTTCTTC

clone_size: many
d_call: TRBD1
cdr3_length: 14
j_call: TRBJ2-5
v_call: TRBV6-6
cdr3_aa: CASSGQVRDETQYF
cdr3_nt: TGTGCCAGCAGTGGACAGGTCCGGGATGAGACCCAGTACTTC

clone_size: many
d_call: NA
cdr3_length: 16
j_call: TRBJ2-5
v_call: TRBV5-1
cdr3_aa: CASSLNRVVPKETQYF
cdr3_nt: TGCGCCAGCAGCTTAAACAGGGTCGTGCCCAAAGAGACCCAGTACTTC

clone_size: NA
d_call: TRBD2
cdr3_length: 17
j_call: TRBJ2-1
v_call: TRBV25-1
cdr3_aa: CASSEPGLVEAYNEQFF
cdr3_nt: TGCGCCAGCAGTGAACCTGGACTAGTCGAGGCCTACAATGAGCAGTTCTTC

clone_size: NA
d_call: NA
cdr3_length: 14
j_call: TRBJ1-6
v_call: TRBV3-1
cdr3_aa: CASSPRQGNSPLHF
cdr3_nt: TGTGCCAGCAGCCCCCGGCAGGGTAATTCACCCCTCCACTTT

clone_size: few
d_call: TRBD1
cdr3_length: 14
j_call: TRBJ2-1
v_call: TRBV9
cdr3_aa: CASNKPGQRNEQFF
cdr3_nt: TGTGCCAGCAACAAGCCGGGACAGAGAAATGAGCAGTTCTTC

clone_size: few
d_call: NA
cdr3_length: 14
j_call: TRBJ2-2
v_call: TRBV2
cdr3_aa: CASSEWGQTGELFF
cdr3_nt: TGTGCCAGCAGTGAATGGGGGCAAACCGGGGAGCTGTTTTTT

clone_size: NA
d_call: NA
cdr3_length: 11
j_call: TRBJ2-1
v_call: TRBV7-2
cdr3_aa: CASTGAREQFF
cdr3_nt: TGTGCCAGCACGGGGGCGCGGGAGCAGTTCTTC

clone_size: NA
d_call: NA
cdr3_length: 16
j_call: TRBJ1-3
v_call: TRBV6-5
cdr3_aa: CASSYSMAGAGNTIYF
cdr3_nt: TGTGCCAGCAGTTACTCCATGGCAGGGGCTGGAAACACCATATATTTT

clone_size: NA
d_call: TRBD2
cdr3_length: 14
j_call: TRBJ2-3
v_call: TRBV2
cdr3_aa: CASTLAGITDTQYF
cdr3_nt: TGTGCCAGCACCCTAGCGGGAATAACAGATACGCAGTATTTT

clone_size: few
d_call: NA
cdr3_length: 13
j_call: TRBJ1-1
v_call: TRBV19
cdr3_aa: CASIGGVRTEAFF
cdr3_nt: TGTGCCAGTATCGGGGGTGTGAGGACTGAAGCTTTCTTT

clone_size: few
d_call: NA
cdr3_length: 15
j_call: TRBJ1-3
v_call: TRBV5-6
cdr3_aa: CASSFSGGTGNTIYF
cdr3_nt: TGTGCCAGCAGCTTCTCAGGAGGAACTGGAAACACCATATATTTT

clone_size: NA
d_call: NA
cdr3_length: 14
j_call: TRBJ2-5
v_call: TRBV7-6
cdr3_aa: CASARESYQETQYF
cdr3_nt: TGTGCCAGCGCCCGGGAGTCGTACCAAGAGACCCAGTACTTC

clone_size: many
d_call: TRBD1
cdr3_length: 13
j_call: TRBJ1-2
v_call: TRBV29-1
cdr3_aa: CSVINRGGYGYTF
cdr3_nt: TGCAGCGTGATTAACAGGGGAGGATATGGCTACACCTTC

clone_size: once
d_call: NA
cdr3_length: 10
j_call: TRBJ1-2
v_call: TRBV25-1
cdr3_aa: CASRGEDYTF
cdr3_nt: TGTGCCAGCAGAGGAGAGGACTACACCTTC

clone_size: few
d_call: NA
cdr3_length: 15
j_call: TRBJ2-1
v_call: TRBV12-3/TRBV12-4
cdr3_aa: CASSLGQFSYNEQFF
cdr3_nt: TGTGCCAGCAGTCTGGGCCAGTTCTCCTACAATGAGCAGTTCTTC

clone_size: many
d_call: NA
cdr3_length: 13
j_call: TRBJ2-1
v_call: TRBV12-3/TRBV12-4
cdr3_aa: CASSLGPTLEQFF
cdr3_nt: TGTGCCAGCAGTTTAGGTCCGACGCTTGAGCAGTTCTTC

clone_size: many
d_call: TRBD1
cdr3_length: 15
j_call: TRBJ1-2
v_call: TRBV25-1
cdr3_aa: CASSDGGRGLDGYTF
cdr3_nt: TGTGCCAGCAGTGATGGGGGCAGGGGGCTAGATGGCTACACCTTC

clone_size: NA
d_call: TRBD2
cdr3_length: 15
j_call: TRBJ2-1
v_call: TRBV5-6
cdr3_aa: CASSVAAGGPNEQFF
cdr3_nt: TGTGCCAGCAGCGTCGCAGCGGGAGGGCCTAATGAGCAGTTCTTC

clone_size: once
d_call: TRBD2
cdr3_length: 16
j_call: TRBJ2-5
v_call: TRBV3-1
cdr3_aa: CASSQAVAGGQETQYF
cdr3_nt: TGTGCCAGCAGCCAAGCAGTAGCGGGAGGGCAAGAGACCCAGTACTTC

clone_size: many
d_call: NA
cdr3_length: 14
j_call: TRBJ1-5
v_call: TRBV30
cdr3_aa: CAWSRTGHNQPQHF
cdr3_nt: TGTGCCTGGAGTCGAACAGGGCACAATCAGCCCCAGCATTTT

clone_size: many
d_call: TRBD1
cdr3_length: 13
j_call: TRBJ2-7
v_call: TRBV5-1
cdr3_aa: CASSFDRAYEQYF
cdr3_nt: TGTGCCAGCAGCTTCGACAGGGCCTACGAGCAGTACTTC

clone_size: many
d_call: TRBD1
cdr3_length: 18
j_call: TRBJ2-7
v_call: TRBV11-2
cdr3_aa: CASSRSQGQGYFTREQYF
cdr3_nt: TGTGCCAGCAGCCGATCACAGGGACAGGGGTACTTTACTAGAGAGCAGTACTTC

clone_size: many
d_call: NA
cdr3_length: 15
j_call: TRBJ1-2
v_call: TRBV6-5
cdr3_aa: CASSYSEKGVYGYTF
cdr3_nt: TGTGCCAGCAGTTACTCAGAGAAGGGGGTCTATGGCTACACCTTC

clone_size: many
d_call: TRBD2
cdr3_length: 15
j_call: TRBJ2-3
v_call: TRBV27
cdr3_aa: CASGGGRGRTDTQYF
cdr3_nt: TGTGCCAGCGGAGGCGGGAGGGGCCGCACAGATACGCAGTATTTT

clone_size: NA
d_call: NA
cdr3_length: 18
j_call: TRBJ2-3
v_call: TRBV9
cdr3_aa: CASSVGPIVVNATDTQYF
cdr3_nt: TGTGCCAGCAGCGTAGGCCCTATAGTAGTGAACGCAACAGACACGCAGTATTTT

clone_size: NA
d_call: NA
cdr3_length: 15
j_call: TRBJ1-6
v_call: TRBV12-3/TRBV12-4
cdr3_aa: CASRTRGPYNSPLHF
cdr3_nt: TGTGCCAGCAGGACTAGGGGCCCCTATAATTCACCCCTCCACTTT

clone_size: once
d_call: NA
cdr3_length: 15
j_call: TRBJ2-7
v_call: TRBV5-6
cdr3_aa: CASSLDIGASYEQYF
cdr3_nt: TGTGCCAGCAGCTTGGACATAGGGGCCTCCTACGAGCAGTACTTC

clone_size: many
d_call: TRBD2
cdr3_length: 16
j_call: TRBJ2-1
v_call: TRBV18
cdr3_aa: CASSKTGGRPYNEQFF
cdr3_nt: TGTGCCAGCTCTAAAACGGGAGGGCGGCCCTACAATGAGCAGTTCTTC

clone_size: NA
d_call: NA
cdr3_length: 15
j_call: TRBJ1-5
v_call: TRBV20-1
cdr3_aa: CSARGQEQDNQPQHF
cdr3_nt: TGCAGTGCTAGAGGTCAGGAACAGGACAATCAGCCCCAGCATTTT

clone_size: many
d_call: TRBD2
cdr3_length: 15
j_call: TRBJ2-5
v_call: TRBV12-3/TRBV12-4
cdr3_aa: CASSLRAGVVETQYF
cdr3_nt: TGTGCCAGCAGTTTAAGGGCGGGAGTGGTTGAGACCCAGTACTTC

clone_size: many
d_call: TRBD1
cdr3_length: 15
j_call: TRBJ1-4
v_call: TRBV9
cdr3_aa: CASSVESGTGEKLFF
cdr3_nt: TGTGCCAGCAGCGTAGAGAGCGGGACAGGGGAAAAACTGTTTTTT

clone_size: few
d_call: TRBD1
cdr3_length: 14
j_call: TRBJ1-4
v_call: TRBV25-1
cdr3_aa: CASSGDRVGEKLFF
cdr3_nt: TGTGCCAGCAGTGGGGACAGGGTCGGAGAAAAACTGTTTTTT

clone_size: few
d_call: NA
cdr3_length: 13
j_call: TRBJ1-5
v_call: TRBV14
cdr3_aa: CASSLGPAQPQHF
cdr3_nt: TGTGCCAGCAGCCTGGGGCCAGCTCAGCCCCAGCATTTT

clone_size: many
d_call: NA
cdr3_length: 11
j_call: TRBJ2-4
v_call: TRBV6-2/TRBV6-3
cdr3_aa: CASSPDRTQYF
cdr3_nt: TGTGCCAGCAGCCCTGACCGGACGCAGTACTTC

clone_size: few
d_call: NA
cdr3_length: 14
j_call: TRBJ2-2
v_call: TRBV30
cdr3_aa: CAWDYGGRTGELFF
cdr3_nt: TGTGCCTGGGATTACGGGGGGCGAACCGGGGAGCTGTTTTTT

clone_size: many
d_call: NA
cdr3_length: 16
j_call: TRBJ2-1
v_call: TRBV4-1
cdr3_aa: CASSQGAGTTYNEQFF
cdr3_nt: TGCGCCAGCAGCCAAGGGGCGGGGACGACCTACAATGAGCAGTTCTTC

clone_size: many
d_call: NA
cdr3_length: 14
j_call: TRBJ1-5
v_call: TRBV6-1
cdr3_aa: CASRGSGSNQPQHF
cdr3_nt: TGTGCCAGCAGGGGCTCAGGAAGCAATCAGCCCCAGCATTTT

clone_size: once
d_call: TRBD1
cdr3_length: 15
j_call: TRBJ2-7
v_call: TRBV5-1
cdr3_aa: CASSGSQGFRYEQYF
cdr3_nt: TGCGCCAGCAGCGGTTCACAGGGGTTTCGCTACGAGCAGTACTTC

clone_size: NA
d_call: TRBD2
cdr3_length: 18
j_call: TRBJ2-1
v_call: TRBV12-3/TRBV12-4
cdr3_aa: CASRRLAWGRDSYNEQFF
cdr3_nt: TGTGCCAGCAGGAGACTAGCTTGGGGGAGGGACTCTTACAATGAGCAGTTCTTC

clone_size: NA
d_call: NA
cdr3_length: 16
j_call: TRBJ1-4
v_call: TRBV7-9
cdr3_aa: CASSLVLSRDGFGLFF
cdr3_nt: TGTGCCAGCAGCTTAGTTCTGTCCAGGGACGGATTCGGACTGTTTTTT

clone_size: NA
d_call: TRBD2
cdr3_length: 17
j_call: TRBJ2-1
v_call: TRBV6-2/TRBV6-3
cdr3_aa: CASTEPLGTSSYNEQFF
cdr3_nt: TGTGCCAGCACCGAACCTTTGGGGACTAGCTCCTACAATGAGCAGTTCTTC

clone_size: many
d_call: TRBD2
cdr3_length: 15
j_call: TRBJ2-3
v_call: TRBV12-3/TRBV12-4
cdr3_aa: CASSSGLAATDTQYF
cdr3_nt: TGTGCCAGCAGTTCGGGACTAGCGGCCACAGATACGCAGTATTTT

clone_size: many
d_call: NA
cdr3_length: 14
j_call: TRBJ2-2
v_call: TRBV29-1
cdr3_aa: CSVILAGAPGELFF
cdr3_nt: TGCAGCGTGATACTTGCGGGGGCGCCCGGGGAGCTGTTTTTT

clone_size: many
d_call: NA
cdr3_length: 15
j_call: TRBJ2-1
v_call: TRBV11-2
cdr3_aa: CASRSWGRRYNEQFF
cdr3_nt: TGTGCCAGCAGGTCCTGGGGCCGTCGCTACAATGAGCAGTTCTTC

clone_size: NA
d_call: NA
cdr3_length: 15
j_call: TRBJ2-7
v_call: TRBV20-1
cdr3_aa: CSASTKAGLTYEQYF
cdr3_nt: TGCAGTGCTAGTACGAAGGCCGGGTTAACCTACGAGCAGTACTTC

clone_size: NA
d_call: NA
cdr3_length: 14
j_call: TRBJ2-2
v_call: TRBV12-3/TRBV12-4
cdr3_aa: CASSFDGYTGERFF
cdr3_nt: TGTGCCAGCAGTTTCGACGGGTACACCGGGGAGCGGTTTTTT

clone_size: NA
d_call: TRBD1
cdr3_length: 15
j_call: TRBJ1-5
v_call: TRBV6-5
cdr3_aa: CASSSSGTGEQPQHF
cdr3_nt: TGTGCCAGCAGTTCCTCCGGGACAGGGGAACAGCCCCAGCATTTT

clone_size: many
d_call: NA
cdr3_length: 16
j_call: TRBJ1-6
v_call: TRBV5-1
cdr3_aa: CASTRGDISQASPLHF
cdr3_nt: TGCGCCAGTACCCGCGGGGACATCAGCCAAGCGTCACCCCTCCACTTT

clone_size: NA
d_call: NA
cdr3_length: 11
j_call: TRBJ2-5
v_call: TRBV6-5
cdr3_aa: CASGHSETQYF
cdr3_nt: TGTGCCAGTGGACATTCGGAGACCCAGTACTTC

clone_size: few
d_call: NA
cdr3_length: 15
j_call: TRBJ1-1
v_call: TRBV18
cdr3_aa: CASSPLGTSPLEAFF
cdr3_nt: TGTGCCAGCTCACCACTCGGGACGTCCCCCCTGGAAGCTTTCTTT